The 9 T cell receptor beta chains below were found in one sample sequenced in a study of T cells in Graves' hyperthyroidism and ophthalmopathy. Template material for amplifying TCR beta CDR3 regions consisted of RNA transcripts. The HTBI primer set drove a first-round RT-PCR of the TCR CDR3. TCRdb fed the multiplex PCR reads into MiXCR, producing one record per CDR3 protein. The sample yields 200,000 to 250,000 distinct CDR3 sequences, around 16% seen once. Sequenced sample: blood. The receptor set was obtained from a man aged 40-55 years with Graves' hyperthyroidism.

This clonotype has just a few counts. J is TRBJ1-2 and V is TRBV7-8; D not certain. The ends were cut back, 1 base at V and 6 bases at J, with 6 bases in the middle. Germline loops: CDR1 SGHVS, CDR2 FQNEAQ. The CDR3 is made up of 12 amino acids. CDR3 nucleotides: TGTGCCAGCAGCTTAGTCCGACATGGCTACACCTTC. It yields the protein CASSLVRHGYTF.

The genes are TRBV29-1 and TRBJ1-6, with 7 bases aligning to TRBD1. The CDR3 is made up of 14 amino acids. CDR1 is SQVTM and CDR2 is ANQGSEA in the germline V gene. V gave up 5 bases and J gave up 6 bases; unmatched junction bases: 7. The CDR3 nucleotides are TGCAGCGTTAAACTGGGACAGCGTAATTCACCCCTCCACTTT. Translation gives CSVKLGQRNSPLHF.

The chain recombines TRBV6-2 or TRBV6-3 with TRBJ2-7; 11 bases line up with TRBD1. The CDR3 consists of 16 residues. V gave up 6 bases and J gave up 3 bases; unmatched junction bases: 10. The germline V gene has CDR1 MNHEY and CDR2 SVGEGT. The CDR3 reads CASSQARTGGLYEQYF. CDR3 nucleotide sequence: TGTGCCAGCAGCCAAGCCCGGACAGGGGGCCTCTACGAGCAGTACTTC.

This clonotype has only one observation. The chain couples TRBV2 to TRBJ2-7, with 10 bases that match TRBD1. Unmatched junction bases numbered 2, after V lost 6 bases and J lost 0 bases. Per germline, CDR1 SNHLY and CDR2 FYNNEI. CDR3 length equals 14 residues. This CDR3 reads CASRRTGGSYEQYF. CDR3 nucleotide sequence: TGTGCCAGCAGACGGACAGGGGGCTCCTACGAGCAGTACTTC.

In this sample, this clonotype turned up a few times. The rearrangement joins TRBV12-3 or TRBV12-4 to TRBJ1-5, with 7 bases aligning to TRBD1. CDR3 length equals 14 residues. J gave up 4 bases and V 6 bases, and 6 bases lay outside the gene matches. The CDR3 DNA sequence: TGTGCCAGCAGGGGGGGGGGACAGAATCAGCCCCAGCATTTT. It specifies CASRGGGQNQPQHF.

This clonotype was counted many times. This chain links TRBV24-1 with TRBJ2-5; D perhaps matches TRBD1 (6 bases). V was pared by 4 bases and J by 3 bases, with 17 bases between. CDR1 KGHDR and CDR2 SFDVKD come from the germline V gene. The CDR3 is 16 amino acids. The CDR3 sequence: CATSDPGQLLEETQYF. In DNA, the CDR3 is TGTGCCACCAGTGACCCCGGACAGTTGCTGGAAGAGACCCAGTACTTC.

The chain joins TRBV2 to TRBJ2-3, with TRBD2 matching 14 bases. V was clipped by 0 bases and J by 5 bases; unmatched bases: 4. The CDR3 has 17 residues. Germline CDR1 reads SNHLY; CDR2 reads FYNNEI. CDR3 in amino acids: CASSEAMGLAGVDTQYF. The DNA for the CDR3 is TGTGCCAGCAGTGAAGCGATGGGACTAGCGGGAGTAGATACGCAGTATTTT.

About this clonotype itself: A read error is possible here, since a much larger clone lies one base away. The V call is TRBV11-3, the J call TRBJ2-5; D perhaps matches TRBD2 (5 bases). Germline V gives CDR1 SGHNT, CDR2 YENEEA. V lost 4 bases to trimming and J lost 5 bases, with 14 bases between them. CDR3 length: 14 amino acids. The DNA of the CDR3 is TGTGCCAGCAGCTCCCGGGCTAGCCTTGAGACCCAGTACTTC. Encoded protein: CASSSRASLETQYF.

This chain uses TRBV4-3 with TRBJ1-4, with D uncertain. Germline CDR1 LGHNA, CDR2 YSLEER. The CDR3 is 16 residues long. V lost 0 bases, J lost 0 bases, and 8 bases lay in between. The CDR3 DNA sequence: TGCGCCAGCAGCCAAGATGTTAGAGCAACTAATGAAAAACTGTTTTTT. Protein product: CASSQDVRATNEKLFF.